Below, 18 T cell receptor beta chains from the same sample are listed, as sequenced in a study of shared T cell receptors in the human thymus (dated by TCRdb to the early 2020s). The library was prepared using the immunoSEQ multiplex PCR assay. TCRdb took this table from immuneACCESS and kept in-frame rearrangements with V and J called. Such tables lack part of the clones; where checked against another copy, unresolved V genes explain under half of the gap, and the rest is unexplained. The sample table contains a few hundred thousand clones; only one count was recorded for about 95% of them. The ten largest clonotypes hold roughly 0.02% of the sample. The specimen sequenced was thymocytes. The receptor source for this set is a human donor.

CDR3 amino acids: CASSLIPQGGTGELFF. CDR3 nucleotides: TGTGCCAGCAGCTTAATCCCCCAGGGCGGCACCGGGGAGCTGTTTTTT. The chain is built from TRBV7-6 and TRBJ2-2, with a possible D match to TRBD1 (5 bases). Germline values: CDR1 SGHVS, CDR2 FNYEAQ. This CDR3 has 16 amino acids. Trimming cost V 2 bases and J 4 bases, with 14 bases left between them.

V usage is TRBV11-3 and J usage is TRBJ2-1, with 7 bases fitting TRBD2. Germline V lookup: CDR1 SGHNT, CDR2 YENEEA. Trimming cost V 2 bases and J 7 bases; bases outside gene matches: 14. The CDR3 spans 17 residues. The CDR3 sequence is CASSLSSRVGGRNEQFF. The CDR3 DNA is TGTGCCAGCAGCTTATCCTCGCGGGTCGGCGGGAGAAATGAGCAGTTCTTC.

The chain is built from TRBV30 and TRBJ2-1; 10 nucleotides match TRBD2. The germline gives CDR1 GTSNPN, CDR2 SVGIG (reference sequence). This CDR3 region has 15 residues. V trimming: 2 bases; J trimming: 6 bases; junction bases outside the gene matches: 7. The CDR3, as DNA: TGTGCCTGGAGTCCCGGAGCGGGAGGGCCCAATGAGCAGTTCTTC. It is translated as CAWSPGAGGPNEQFF.

As DNA, the CDR3 is TGCGCCAGCAGCACGACGGGGGAGTTTGGCTACACCTTC. Its protein product is CASSTTGEFGYTF. This chain joins TRBV5-1 and TRBJ1-2; the D gene is possibly TRBD1 (5 bases). The CDR3 loop spans 13 amino acids. V was trimmed by 4 bases and J by 7 bases, leaving 14 bases between them. Germline CDR1 reads SGHRS; CDR2 reads YFSETQ.

The CDR3 region is CASSEVGSGGKLFF. The CDR3 nucleotides read TGTGCCAGCAGTGAAGTGGGGTCCGGTGGAAAACTGTTTTTT. V gene TRBV6-1 combines with J gene TRBJ1-4; no clear D. Germline V gene sequence: CDR1 MNHNS, CDR2 SASEGT. The V end lost 1 base, the J end lost 10 bases, and 13 bases lay between the germline ends. The CDR3 is 14 amino acids.

CDR3 sequence reads: CASRASGCYEQYF. CDR3 DNA sequence: TGTGCCAGCAGGGCTAGCGGGTGCTACGAGCAGTACTTC. This sequence joins TRBV27 and TRBJ2-7, with 8 positions matching TRBD2. The CDR3 is 13 residues long. Unmatched junction bases numbered 4, after V lost 6 bases and J lost 3 bases. Per the germline V gene, CDR1 is MNHEY and CDR2 is SMNVEV (reference sequence).

The chain carries TRBV27 and TRBJ1-1; D gene uncertain. V dropped 5 bases and J dropped 1 base, with 11 bases sitting between them. CDR1 is MNHEY and CDR2 is SMNVEV in the germline V gene (reference sequence). The CDR3 has 14 residues. This chain's CDR3 is CASSQKGPNTEAFF. Written as DNA, the CDR3 is TGTGCCAGCAGTCAAAAGGGCCCGAACACTGAAGCTTTCTTT.

CDR3: CSVRVARDREQRTDTQYF. CDR3 in DNA: TGCAGCGTTCGAGTAGCCCGGGACAGGGAACAGAGAACAGATACGCAGTATTTT. The chain is built from TRBV29-1 and TRBJ2-3, with 9 nucleotides matching TRBD1. V lost 5 bases, J lost 3 bases, and 18 bases stayed unmatched. The CDR3 contains 18 residues. Germline loops: CDR1 SQVTM, CDR2 ANQGSEA.

The chain has TRBV20-1 and TRBJ2-7; D gene unclear. CDR3 length: 10 residues. In germline, CDR1 is DFQATT, CDR2 SNEGSKA (reference sequence). Trimming pared 4 bases from V and 3 bases from J, leaving 4 bases between. CDR3 amino acids: CSATSYEQYF. The CDR3 nucleotides are TGCAGTGCTACTAGCTACGAGCAGTACTTC.

The chain uses TRBV18 and TRBJ1-1, with D perhaps matching TRBD1 (5 bases). Germline CDR1 is KGHSH and CDR2 is LQKENI. The length of the CDR3 is 18 residues. V was trimmed by 6 bases and J by 3 bases, leaving 26 bases between them. The CDR3 DNA sequence: TGTGCCAGCTCCCCAAAGGGGCCACGAGCGGGAAAACACACTGAAGCTTTCTTT. Its translation is CASSPKGPRAGKHTEAFF. Variable domain in full (rest from reference TRBV18 and TRBJ1-1): NAGVMQNPRHLVRRRGQEARLRCSPMKGHSHVYWYRQLPEEGLKFMVYLQKENIIDESGMPKERFSAEFPKEGPSILRIQQVVRGDSAAYFCASSPKGPRAGKHTEAFFGQGTRLTVV.

The chain carries TRBV10-3 and TRBJ2-7, with D tentatively TRBD1 or TRBD2 (5 bases each). Germline V gene lookup returns CDR1 ENHRY and CDR2 SYGVKD. This CDR3 is built from 13 residues. Between the trimmed V and J ends, which lost 11 bases and 3 bases, there was a span of 17 bases. CDR3 DNA: TGTGCCTCGCGACGGGGACGGGTCTACGAGCAGTACTTC. This codes for CASRRGRVYEQYF.

This clone was seen a single time. This sequence joins TRBV9 and TRBJ2-1; no definite D call. Germline loops: CDR1 SGDLS, CDR2 YYNGEE. This CDR3 has 15 residues. V dropped 3 bases and J dropped 1 base, with 11 bases sitting between them. The CDR3 reads CASSAGTESYNEQFF. For the CDR3, the DNA is TGTGCCAGCAGCGCAGGCACAGAATCCTACAATGAGCAGTTCTTC.

The chain combines TRBV23-1 with TRBJ2-7, with 7 bases identical to TRBD1. TRBV23-1 falls under the ORF class, with uncertain function. CDR3 length: 13 residues. With V trimmed by 7 bases and J by 6 bases, 9 bases remained unmatched. For the CDR3, the DNA is TGCGCCAGCACTGACAGGGAGATACGCGAGCAGTACTTC. Encoded protein: CASTDREIREQYF.

This clone has a single count. DNA for the CDR3: TGTGCCAGCAGCCCACGAGGTGGACGGTCTAGCGGGCAGTACTTC. Protein product: CASSPRGGRSSGQYF. The V call is TRBV7-8, the J call TRBJ2-7, with TRBD2 matching over 7 bases. Losses at the gene ends were 5 bases for V and 9 bases for J; bases not matched to a gene: 16. The CDR3 has 15 residues. CDR1 and CDR2 (germline): SGHVS, FQNEAQ.

The chain couples TRBV6-1 to TRBJ2-7; D unclear. The V gene lost 0 bases and the J gene lost 3 bases, with 12 bases spanning the gap. Germline-derived CDR1 and CDR2 are MNHNS and SASEGT. The CDR3 covers 15 residues. The CDR3 is CASSEAAFRYYEQYF. In nucleotides, the CDR3 is TGTGCCAGCAGTGAAGCGGCGTTTCGGTACTACGAGCAGTACTTC.

The chain is built from TRBV30 and TRBJ2-6, with a tentative D call TRBD1 (6 bases). The CDR3 loop spans 16 amino acids. Between the trimmed V and J ends, which lost 4 bases and 0 bases, there was a span of 13 bases. Looked up from germline, CDR1 is GTSNPN and CDR2 is SVGIG (reference sequence). The CDR3 DNA is TGTGCCTGGAAGGGGGACGGCTCCTCTGGGGCCAACGTCCTGACTTTC. It codes for CAWKGDGSSGANVLTF.

The rearrangement joins TRBV18 to TRBJ2-5, with TRBD2 identical over 7 bases. The CDR3 covers 16 residues. With V trimmed by 11 bases and J by 5 bases, 20 bases remained unmatched. CDR1 and CDR2 from the germline V gene are KGHSH and LQKENI. The CDR3 DNA reads as TGTGCCGCCACCGGGGTCGGCGGGAGTCCGCGGGAGACCCAGTACTTC. Protein sequence: CAATGVGGSPRETQYF.

The chain joins TRBV4-3 to TRBJ1-2, with 8 bases fitting TRBD1. The V segment lost 2 bases and the J segment 7 bases; nucleotides outside the gene matches: 12. CDR1 and CDR2 (germline): LGHNA, YSLEER. The CDR3 spans 16 residues. This chain's CDR3 is CASSQYRHRGFFGYTF. The CDR3 coding sequence is TGCGCCAGCAGCCAATATCGTCACAGGGGGTTCTTTGGCTACACCTTC.